Sequencing of this T cell receptor (beta chain) was carried out in a study of blood T cell repertoires in COVID-19. Study-wide background: Material from acute and convalescent COVID-19 was sourced from the United States, Italy and Spain. In each case, the material was cDNA or gDNA derived from T cells, B-cell-depleted T cells, or PBMCs.

The CDR3 has 14 residues. Germline V gene lookup returns CDR1 SGHRS and CDR2 YFSETQ. With 1 base removed from V and 6 bases from J, the gap between germline ends came to 12 bases. Authors' processing steps: Counts of nucleated cells, estimated from reference gene primer amplification, were obtained. TCRdb's table, derived via immunoSEQ multiplex PCR, lists solely in-frame clones and lacks some. V, J and clone size derive from that table, while D and trimming were established from the DNA sequence. The sample shows around 96,000 clones, nearly 95% of them seen only once. The receptor's source is a human donor with active COVID-19. The donor label of this sample is uncertain. Source material: peripheral blood. The chain has TRBV5-1 and TRBJ2-3; D might be TRBD2 (5 bases). CDR3 sequence: CASSLRQRGDTQYF. The CDR3 coding sequence is TGCGCCAGCAGCTTGCGGCAAAGAGGGGATACGCAGTATTTT.